This T cell receptor beta chain was identified during a study of blood T cell repertoires in COVID-19. Study-level information: Samples came from the United States, Italy and Spain, spanning acute and convalescent COVID-19. T cells, B-cell-depleted T cells, or PBMCs provided the cDNA or gDNA that served as material.

In the study's own analysis: Reference gene primers were amplified, and this amplification served to estimate nucleated cell counts. The table came from immunoSEQ multiplex PCR; TCRdb's copy has only in-frame clones and leaves some out. V, J and clone size were drawn from that table, and D and trimming were deduced from the DNA. The sample holds 250,000 or so clones, 84% seen once. This CDR3 contains 13 residues. In germline, CDR1 is MNHEY, CDR2 SMNVEV (reference sequence). Trimming left V 4 bases short and J 10 bases short, with 11 bases between. Sequencing was carried out using peripheral blood. This clonotype was sampled from a woman between 40 and 50 years old who had recovered from COVID-19. V gene TRBV27 combines with J gene TRBJ1-6; D may be TRBD1 (6 bases). The CDR3 DNA reads as TGTGCCAGCAGTTGGGGGGGCTTCTCACCCCTCCACTTT. This encodes CASSWGGFSPLHF.